A single sample is the source of the 9 T cell receptor beta chains below, sequenced in a study of blood T cell repertoires in COVID-19. TCRdb's table, derived via immunoSEQ multiplex PCR, lists solely in-frame clones and lacks some. Of about 44,000 clones listed, approximately 89% are singletons. Sequenced material: peripheral blood. These receptors all stem from a woman between 40 and 50 years old with acute or convalescent COVID-19.

J is TRBJ2-2 and V is TRBV7-2; 8 nucleotides line up with TRBD1. V trimming: 3 bases; J trimming: 4 bases; junction bases outside the gene matches: 4. Looked up from germline, CDR1 is SGHTA and CDR2 is FQGNSA. This CDR3 contains 15 residues. The CDR3 spells CASSFRTGSTGELFF. CDR3 DNA sequence: TGTGCCAGCAGCTTCCGGACAGGGAGCACCGGGGAGCTGTTTTTT.

This clone was found a few times. The genes are TRBV24-1 and TRBJ1-1; maybe TRBD1 (5 bases). With 6 bases removed from V and 1 base from J, the gap between germline ends came to 8 bases. From germline, CDR1 is KGHDR and CDR2 SFDVKD. This CDR3 has 13 residues. CDR3 loop: CATSLGGNTEAFF. CDR3 nucleotides: TGTGCCACCAGTCTGGGGGGGAACACTGAAGCTTTCTTT.

This sequence joins TRBV19 and TRBJ1-2; no definite D call. In germline, CDR1 is LNHDA, CDR2 SQIVND (reference sequence). V was pared by 1 base and J by 0 bases, with 12 bases between. The CDR3 extends over 16 amino acids. CDR3 protein: CASSIGTISTNYGYTF. The CDR3 coding sequence is TGTGCCAGTAGTATAGGTACAATCAGTACTAACTATGGCTACACCTTC. The full variable domain, in which reference TRBV19 and TRBJ1-2 provide the parts outside the CDR3, is DGGITQSPKYLFRKEGQNVTLSCEQNLNHDAMYWYRQDPGQGLRLIYYSQIVNDFQKGDIAEGYSVSREKKESFPLTVTSAQKNPTAFYLCASSIGTISTNYGYTFGSGTRLTVV.

The CDR3, as DNA: TGTGCCAGCAGTCCGTCCGGGGAAAAGAGGATTTCACCCCTCCACTTT. It yields the protein CASSPSGEKRISPLHF. The chain uses TRBV27 and TRBJ1-6, with no clear D. Germline lookup yields CDR1 MNHEY and CDR2 SMNVEV (reference sequence). Trimming shortened V by 5 bases and J by 9 bases, and 20 bases separated the two germline ends. This CDR3 spans 16 amino acids.

The J gene is TRBJ1-2, the V gene TRBV19; D is uncertain. The CDR3 contains 14 residues. Trimming cost V 2 bases and J 0 bases, with 7 bases left between them. Germline CDR1 LNHDA, CDR2 SQIVND (reference sequence). CDR3 protein: CASSIQATNYGYTF. CDR3 coding DNA: TGTGCCAGTAGTATACAGGCGACTAACTATGGCTACACCTTC. Variable domain in full (rest from reference TRBV19 and TRBJ1-2): DGGITQSPKYLFRKEGQNVTLSCEQNLNHDAMYWYRQDPGQGLRLIYYSQIVNDFQKGDIAEGYSVSREKKESFPLTVTSAQKNPTAFYLCASSIQATNYGYTFGSGTRLTVV.

This clone was counted a single time. The rearrangement uses TRBV18 and TRBJ1-1; D ambiguous. This CDR3 region has 13 residues. V lost 3 bases and J 1 base, leaving 6 bases between the germline ends. Germline CDR1 reads KGHSH; CDR2 reads LQKENI. CDR3 residues: CASSPGRNTEAFF. CDR3 nucleotide sequence: TGTGCCAGCTCACCGGGCCGGAACACTGAAGCTTTCTTT.

The rearrangement links TRBV4-3 to TRBJ1-4; no clear D gene. This CDR3 comprises 14 residues. Between the trimmed V and J ends, which lost 2 bases and 5 bases, there was a span of 9 bases. Germline V gene data show CDR1 as LGHNA and CDR2 as YSLEER. CDR3 residues: CASSQTESNEKLFF. The CDR3 nucleotides are TGCGCCAGCAGCCAAACAGAATCAAATGAAAAACTGTTTTTT.

The chain uses TRBV7-2 and TRBJ2-7; TRBD1 aligns across 8 bases. Germline V gene lookup returns CDR1 SGHTA and CDR2 FQGNSA. This CDR3 has 14 amino acids. The V gene end was trimmed by 5 bases and the J gene end by 3 bases; junction bases not matched to a gene: 6. The DNA of the CDR3 is TGTGCCAGCAGCGCGGGACAGGCTTACTACGAGCAGTACTTC. Encoded protein: CASSAGQAYYEQYF.

The table lists this clone with a few counts. One junction end disagrees with the germline gene, perhaps due to a read error. The chain combines TRBV12-3 or TRBV12-4 with TRBJ1-1, with D hard to call. This CDR3 is 13 amino acids long. CDR3 DNA sequence: TGTGCCACCAGTCTACCCTTTAGTTCGGAAGCTTTCTTT. Its protein is CATSLPFSSEAFF.